What follows describes a single TCR beta chain. The data were produced by immunoSEQ multiplex PCR, yet TCRdb's version contains in-frame clones alone and is incomplete. The sample consists of approximately 200,000 clones, 84% of them appearing once. This specimen comes from a study of blood T cell repertoires in COVID-19. In the study overall: Both acute and convalescent COVID-19 samples were obtained from the United States, Italy and Spain.

In germline, CDR1 is SEHNR, CDR2 FQNEAQ (reference sequence). This CDR3 is built from 15 residues. Between the trimmed V and J ends, which lost 4 bases and 0 bases, there was a span of 11 bases. Input material: peripheral blood. The sequence was collected from a woman older than 75 with COVID-19, enrolled during active disease. The V and J genes are TRBV7-9 and TRBJ2-3; tentatively, D is TRBD2 (6 bases). The CDR3 reads CASSSQAGSTDTQYF. The CDR3 nucleotides read TGTGCCAGCAGCTCCCAAGCGGGTAGCACAGATACGCAGTATTTT.